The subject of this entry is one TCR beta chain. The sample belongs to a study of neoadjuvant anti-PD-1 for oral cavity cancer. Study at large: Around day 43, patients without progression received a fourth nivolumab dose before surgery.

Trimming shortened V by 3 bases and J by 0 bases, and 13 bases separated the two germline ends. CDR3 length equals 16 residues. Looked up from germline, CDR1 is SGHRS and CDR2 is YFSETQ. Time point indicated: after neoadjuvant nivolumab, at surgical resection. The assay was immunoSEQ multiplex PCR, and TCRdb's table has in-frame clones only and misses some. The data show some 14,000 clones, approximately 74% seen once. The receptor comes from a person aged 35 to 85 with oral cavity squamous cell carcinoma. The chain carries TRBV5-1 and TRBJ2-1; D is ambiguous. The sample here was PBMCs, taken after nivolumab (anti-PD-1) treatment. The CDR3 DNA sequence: TGCGCCAGCAGCTCAACATTGCTTGGCTCCTACAATGAGCAGTTCTTC. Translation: CASSSTLLGSYNEQFF.